Following are 4 T cell receptor beta chains from one sample sequenced in a study of cytomegalovirus exposure and HLA in healthy donors. PCR was performed using 60 Vbeta and 13 Jbeta primers. The method was immunoSEQ multiplex PCR; TCRdb's version includes in-frame clones alone and lacks a portion of them. The table lists 150,000 to 200,000 clones, about three quarters of them singletons. Sequencing input: PBMCs. These receptors all stem from a female donor in good health and CMV-seronegative.

This chain joins TRBV9 and TRBJ2-2, with a possible D match to TRBD2 (5 bases). V was pared by 2 bases and J by 5 bases, with 13 bases between. The CDR3 has 15 amino acids. Germline loops: CDR1 SGDLS, CDR2 YYNGEE. For the CDR3, the DNA is TGTGCCAGCAGCGTCCTCCGCGAGGGAACCGGGGAGCTGTTTTTT. Its protein product is CASSVLREGTGELFF. The complete variable domain, with remaining parts taken from reference TRBV9 and TRBJ2-2, reads DSGVTQTPKHLITATGQRVTLRCSPRSGDLSVYWYQQSLDQGLQFLIQYYNGEERAKGNILERFSAQQFPDLHSELNLSSLELGDSALYFCASSVLREGTGELFFGEGSRLTVL.

This clone was picked up a small number of times. The sample contains more than one DNA sequence encoding this CDR3. The chain carries TRBV28 and TRBJ1-6; D unresolved. CDR3 length: 12 residues. Between the trimmed V and J ends, which lost 3 bases and 7 bases, there was a span of 4 bases. Per the germline V gene, CDR1 is MDHEN and CDR2 is SYDVKM. Here the CDR3 reads CASSFRNSPLHF. The CDR3 nucleotides read TGTGCCAGCAGTTTTAGAAATTCACCCCTCCACTTT. The full variable domain, completed using reference TRBV28 and TRBJ1-6, is DVKVTQSSRYLVKRTGEKVFLECVQDMDHENMFWYRQDPGLGLRLIYFSYDVKMKEKGDIPEGYSVSREKKERFSLILESASTNQTSMYLCASSFRNSPLHFGNGTRLTVT.

The chain couples TRBV30 to TRBJ1-1; 8 nucleotides match TRBD1. CDR3 size: 11 residues. Germline V gene sequence: CDR1 GTSNPN, CDR2 SVGIG (reference sequence). J lost 4 bases, V lost 7 bases, and 2 bases had no gene match. CDR3 sequence: CAYRGSTEAFF. The CDR3 DNA follows: TGTGCCTACAGGGGGAGCACTGAAGCTTTCTTT.

V and J are TRBV25-1 and TRBJ2-5; 11 positions agree with TRBD2. Trimming at V came to 0 bases and at J to 4 bases, leaving 1 base not matched to a gene. Germline V gene data show CDR1 as MGHDK and CDR2 as SYGVNS. The CDR3 covers 15 residues. CDR3: CASSEYGLAGETQYF. The CDR3 nucleotides are TGTGCCAGCAGTGAATATGGACTAGCGGGAGAGACCCAGTACTTC.